The 11 T cell receptor beta chains below all came from one sample that was sequenced in a study of T cells in Graves' hyperthyroidism and ophthalmopathy (dated by TCRdb to about 2019). The library came from multiplex PCR. Instrument on record: Illumina HiSeq 2000. The TCR beta CDR3 regions were amplified from the RNA transcripts. A first-round RT-PCR of the TCR CDR3 used the HTBI primer set with the Qiagen OneStep RT-PCR kit. TCRdb trimmed public reads at Q25 via fastp, called clones via MiXCR and kept in-frame beta chains. For every CDR3 protein sequence, its rows merge into one entry that carries the most common genes and DNA. This sample comprises fewer than 350,000 distinct CDR3 sequences, approximately 16% of them detected only once. Roughly 30% of the sample comes from the top ten. What was sequenced was blood. All receptors come from a woman aged 50 to 60 with Graves' hyperthyroidism that later progressed to Graves' ophthalmopathy.

This clonotype has a handful of counts. CDR3: CASSLVMGDQPQHF. CDR3 coding DNA: TGCGCCAGCAGCTTGGTCATGGGGGATCAGCCCCAGCATTTT. The chain couples TRBV5-1 to TRBJ1-5, with D perhaps matching TRBD1 (5 bases). The V gene's germline CDR1 is SGHRS and CDR2 YFSETQ. V lost 0 bases, J lost 5 bases, and 9 bases lay in between. This CDR3 contains 14 residues.

The J gene is TRBJ2-1, the V gene TRBV2, with 9 positions matching TRBD2. This CDR3 has 15 amino acids. The germline CDR1 and CDR2 sequences are SNHLY and FYNNEI. After removal of 2 bases from V and 5 bases from J, the junction contained 4 bases not matched to a gene. The CDR3, as DNA: TGTGCCAGCAGTGAACGGGCTAGCGGGAACAATGAGCAGTTCTTC. It encodes CASSERASGNNEQFF. Looking up the rest from reference TRBV2 and TRBJ2-1 gives the full variable domain: EPEVTQTPSHQVTQMGQEVILRCVPISNHLYFYWYRQILGQKVEFLVSFYNNEISEKSEIFDDQFSVERPDGSNFTLKIRSTKLEDSAMYFCASSERASGNNEQFFGPGTRLTVL.

This clonotype was found a few times. This chain connects TRBV19 to TRBJ2-3, with a possible D match to TRBD2 (5 bases). Trimming removed 5 bases from V and 5 bases from J, with 8 bases in between. This CDR3 is 12 amino acids long. CDR1 and CDR2 from the germline V gene are LNHDA and SQIVND (reference sequence). The CDR3 region has the DNA TGTGCCAGTAGTCCCACTAGAGATACGCAGTATTTT. Protein sequence: CASSPTRDTQYF.

The V gene is TRBV27, the J gene TRBJ2-2, with D tentatively TRBD1 or TRBD2 (5 bases each). Germline CDR1 is MNHEY and CDR2 is SMNVEV (reference sequence). The CDR3 loop spans 16 amino acids. Trimming removed 5 bases at V and 0 bases at J, with 13 bases between. The CDR3 sequence is CASSPPGRSNTGELFF. The CDR3 DNA is TGTGCCAGCAGTCCCCCGGGGCGGTCGAACACCGGGGAGCTGTTTTTT.

The count of this clonotype is one. One base away lies a much larger clone, so this may be a sequencing read error. The rearrangement links TRBV2 to TRBJ1-4; TRBD1 is a possible D gene (5 bases). From germline, CDR1 is SNHLY and CDR2 FYNNEI. The CDR3 contains 14 residues. Trimming pared 10 bases from V and 5 bases from J, leaving 17 bases between. Written as DNA, the CDR3 is TGTGCCAACAAGATAGACAGAGAAAATGAAAAACTGTTTTTT. Amino acids: CANKIDRENEKLFF.

This clonotype came up many times. The rearrangement links TRBV18 to TRBJ1-1; D is perhaps TRBD1 (5 bases). The V end lost 5 bases, the J end lost 4 bases, and 17 bases lay between the germline ends. This CDR3 has 15 amino acids. Germline values: CDR1 KGHSH, CDR2 LQKENI. The CDR3 nucleotides read TGTGCCAGCTCATCCGCTGGGGGAATTGTCACTGAAGCTTTCTTT. This translates into CASSSAGGIVTEAFF.

Comment on this clonotype: This clone may be a read error of a much larger clone one base away. The V and J genes are TRBV20-1 and TRBJ2-5; a possible D gene is TRBD1 (5 bases). Trimming took 5 bases from V and 3 from J, leaving 19 bases between them. The CDR3 is 15 residues long. The germline V gene encodes CDR1 DFQATT and CDR2 SNEGSKA (reference sequence). CDR3 DNA: TGCAGTGCTGGTGAGTGGGGCCCTCCTGAAGAGACCCAGTACTTC. Its protein is CSAGEWGPPEETQYF.

This clonotype has only a few counts. V gene TRBV7-2 combines with J gene TRBJ2-7; no firm D call. Looked up from germline, CDR1 is SGHTA and CDR2 is FQGNSA. The CDR3 runs 16 residues. Between the trimmed V and J ends, which lost 1 base and 3 bases, there was a span of 16 bases. The CDR3: CASSLGAPTNNYEQYF. The CDR3 nucleotides are TGTGCCAGCAGCTTAGGAGCCCCTACAAACAACTACGAGCAGTACTTC.

This clonotype was recorded many times. CDR3 sequence: CASSQAGAGHTQYF. DNA for the CDR3: TGTGCCAGCAGCCAAGCAGGAGCGGGGCATACGCAGTATTTT. The chain couples TRBV14 to TRBJ2-3; 7 bases match TRBD2. The trim removed 1 base at V and 7 bases at J, leaving 5 bases unmatched. This CDR3 comprises 14 residues. The germline gives CDR1 SGHDN, CDR2 FVKESK.

There are many counts of this clonotype. V is TRBV20-1 and J is TRBJ2-7; the match to TRBD1 covers 7 bases. The CDR3 consists of 13 residues. V dropped 6 bases and J dropped 5; count of bases not matched to a gene: 10. Germline V gene lookup returns CDR1 DFQATT and CDR2 SNEGSKA (reference sequence). The chain's CDR3 is CSAHRGGRNEQYF. The CDR3 DNA follows: TGCAGTGCCCACAGAGGGGGCCGCAACGAGCAGTACTTC.

This chain joins TRBV5-1 and TRBJ2-3; 10 nucleotides line up with TRBD1. CDR3 length equals 16 residues. Germline trimming cut 4 bases from V and 4 bases from J; bases unmatched to any gene: 9. The germline V gene encodes CDR1 SGHRS and CDR2 YFSETQ. CDR3 region: CASSLTGTGVADTQYF. In nucleotides, the CDR3 is TGCGCCAGCAGCCTTACCGGGACAGGGGTAGCAGATACGCAGTATTTT.